This entry is about one T cell receptor beta chain. Assay used: immunoSEQ multiplex PCR; TCRdb lists only in-frame clones, some missing. Of approximately 100,000 clones in the sample, 87% are singletons; the top ten hold approximately 6.2%. The data stem from a study of blood T cell repertoires in COVID-19. About the study: COVID-19 samples, acute and convalescent, were from the United States, Italy and Spain.

The sample comprised peripheral blood. This clonotype originated in a human donor in a cohort sampled during active COVID-19.

The DNA of the CDR3 is TGTGCCAGCAGCCCGACTAGCGGGGCCAGGAAGTCCACAGATACGCAGTATTTT. It specifies CASSPTSGARKSTDTQYF. The chain uses TRBV6-4 and TRBJ2-3; 11 bases align to TRBD2. The CDR3 runs to 18 residues. Per germline, CDR1 MRHNA and CDR2 SNTAGT. Losses at the gene ends were 6 bases for V and 2 bases for J; bases not matched to a gene: 13.